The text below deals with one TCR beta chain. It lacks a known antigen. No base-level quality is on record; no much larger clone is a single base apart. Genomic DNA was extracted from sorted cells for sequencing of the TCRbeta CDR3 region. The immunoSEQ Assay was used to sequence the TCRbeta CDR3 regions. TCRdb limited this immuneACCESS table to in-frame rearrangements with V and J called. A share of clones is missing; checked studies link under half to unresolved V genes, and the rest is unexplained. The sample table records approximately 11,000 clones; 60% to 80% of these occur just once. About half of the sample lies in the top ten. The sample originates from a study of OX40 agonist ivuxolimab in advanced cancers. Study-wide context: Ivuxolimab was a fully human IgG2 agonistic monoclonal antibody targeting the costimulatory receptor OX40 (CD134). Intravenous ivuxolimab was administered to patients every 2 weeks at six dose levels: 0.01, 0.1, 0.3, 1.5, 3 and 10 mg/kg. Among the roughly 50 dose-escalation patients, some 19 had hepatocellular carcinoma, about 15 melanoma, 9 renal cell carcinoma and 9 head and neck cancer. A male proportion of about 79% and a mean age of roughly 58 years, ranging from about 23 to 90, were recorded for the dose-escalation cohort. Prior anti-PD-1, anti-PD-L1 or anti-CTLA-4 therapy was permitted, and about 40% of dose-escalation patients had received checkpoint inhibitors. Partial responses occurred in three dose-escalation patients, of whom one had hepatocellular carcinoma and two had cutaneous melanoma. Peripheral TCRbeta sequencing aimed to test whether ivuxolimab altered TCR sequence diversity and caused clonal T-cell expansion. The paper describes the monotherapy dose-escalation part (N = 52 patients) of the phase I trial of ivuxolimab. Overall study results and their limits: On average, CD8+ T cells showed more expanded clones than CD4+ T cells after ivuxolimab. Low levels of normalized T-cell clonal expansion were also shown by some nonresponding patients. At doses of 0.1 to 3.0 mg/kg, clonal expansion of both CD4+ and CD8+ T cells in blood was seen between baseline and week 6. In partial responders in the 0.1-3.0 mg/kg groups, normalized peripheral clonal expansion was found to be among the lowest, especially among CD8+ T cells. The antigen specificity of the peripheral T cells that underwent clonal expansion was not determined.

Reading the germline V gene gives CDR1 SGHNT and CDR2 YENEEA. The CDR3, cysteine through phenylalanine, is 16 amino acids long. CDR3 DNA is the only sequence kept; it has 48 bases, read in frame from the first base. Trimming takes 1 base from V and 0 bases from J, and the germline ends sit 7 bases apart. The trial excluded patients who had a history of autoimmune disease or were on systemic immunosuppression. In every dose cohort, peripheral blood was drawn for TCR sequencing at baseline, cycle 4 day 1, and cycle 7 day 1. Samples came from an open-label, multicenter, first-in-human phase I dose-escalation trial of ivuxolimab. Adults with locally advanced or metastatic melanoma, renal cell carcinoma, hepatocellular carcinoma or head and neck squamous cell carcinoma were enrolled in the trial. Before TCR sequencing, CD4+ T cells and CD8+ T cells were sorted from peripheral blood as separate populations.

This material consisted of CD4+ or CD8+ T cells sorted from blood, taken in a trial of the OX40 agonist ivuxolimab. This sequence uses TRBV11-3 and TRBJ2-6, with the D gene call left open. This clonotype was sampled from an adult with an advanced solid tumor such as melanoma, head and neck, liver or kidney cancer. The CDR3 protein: CASSLGESSGANVLTF. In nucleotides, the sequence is TGTGCCAGCAGCTTAGGCGAGAGCTCTGGGGCCAACGTCCTGACTTTC.